Presented here are 23 T cell receptor beta chains from one specimen sequenced in a study of blood T cells in healthy people across ages (dated by TCRdb to 2013 to 2016). To prepare the library, 5' RACE was applied. Sequenced on an Illumina HiSeq 2500. A second PCR of roughly 7 to 12 cycles was performed with a sample-barcoded 5' primer and a J-beta primer mix. TCRdb's own reprocessing of the public reads used fastp at Q25 and MiXCR and kept productive beta chains. Entries that share a CDR3 protein sequence are merged under the most common genes and DNA. Across this sample there are 950,000 to 1,200,000 distinct CDR3 sequences, with around two fifths seen only once. The ten largest clonotypes hold under 15% of the sample. The source material was blood. The receptors shown here come from a man aged 18 to 35 in good health.

This clonotype was detected a few times. This rearrangement joins TRBV4-1 to TRBJ1-1; 10 bases fit TRBD1. The CDR3 is 16 residues long. The germline V gene encodes CDR1 MGHRA and CDR2 YSYEKL. Trimming at V came to 3 bases and at J to 3 bases, leaving 7 bases not matched to a gene. CDR3 bases: TGCGCCAGCAGCCAGGGGAGGGGACAGGGGCACACTGAAGCTTTCTTT. Amino acid sequence: CASSQGRGQGHTEAFF.

CDR3: CASSLGQGAWNEQFF. The CDR3 DNA follows: TGCGCCAGCAGCTTGGGACAGGGGGCATGGAATGAGCAGTTCTTC. The chain recombines TRBV5-1 with TRBJ2-1; 10 bases fit TRBD1. CDR1 and CDR2 from the germline V gene are SGHRS and YFSETQ. The CDR3 runs 15 residues. Trimming at V came to 0 bases and at J to 7 bases, leaving 4 bases not matched to a gene.

There are a few counts of this clonotype. V gene TRBV10-3 combines with J gene TRBJ2-1; TRBD1 agrees at 8 bases. The J segment lost 6 bases and the V segment lost 6 bases, leaving 7 bases of the junction unmatched. The CDR3 covers 14 residues. Germline V gene lookup returns CDR1 ENHRY and CDR2 SYGVKD. This CDR3 reads CAISALTGANEQFF. The CDR3 nucleotides read TGTGCCATCAGCGCCTTGACAGGGGCCAATGAGCAGTTCTTC.

This rearrangement joins TRBV15 to TRBJ1-2, with 7 bases fitting TRBD1. Trimming took 0 bases from V and 4 from J; bases not matched to a gene: 5. Per germline, CDR1 LNHNV and CDR2 YYDKDF (reference sequence). The length of the CDR3 is 15 residues. The DNA for the CDR3 is TGTGCCACCAGCAGAGATCAGGGACAGTCCTATGGCTACACCTTC. Translated, it gives CATSRDQGQSYGYTF.

The rearrangement joins TRBV10-3 to TRBJ2-1; 7 bases line up with TRBD2. CDR1 ENHRY and CDR2 SYGVKD come from the germline V gene. The V segment lost 2 bases and the J segment 3 bases; nucleotides outside the gene matches: 7. The CDR3 length is 16 residues. The CDR3 loop is CAISEQSGINYNEQFF. The DNA of the CDR3 is TGTGCCATCAGTGAGCAGAGCGGGATTAACTACAATGAGCAGTTCTTC.

This clonotype appeared a few times. The chain couples TRBV7-2 to TRBJ2-3, with 10 bases lining up with TRBD2. The CDR3 length is 18 residues. Germline V lookup: CDR1 SGHTA, CDR2 FQGNSA. The J segment lost 5 bases and the V segment lost 2 bases, leaving 13 bases of the junction unmatched. This chain's CDR3 is CASSLRTSGGALGDTQYF. CDR3 in DNA: TGTGCCAGCAGCTTACGAACCAGCGGGGGGGCTCTAGGAGATACGCAGTATTTT. The whole variable domain, filled in from reference TRBV7-2 and TRBJ2-3, reads GAGVSQSPSNKVTEKGKDVELRCDPISGHTALYWYRQSLGQGLEFLIYFQGNSAPDKSGLPSDRFSAERTGGSVSTLTIQRTQQEDSAVYLCASSLRTSGGALGDTQYFGPGTRLTVL.

A few counts support this clonotype. The V call is TRBV29-1, the J call TRBJ2-2; D not certain. V lost 4 bases and J lost 7, with 13 bases in between. This CDR3 contains 13 residues. Germline V gives CDR1 SQVTM, CDR2 ANQGSEA. The CDR3, as DNA: TGCAGCGTTGCAAAGGGTTCAGGCGGGGAGCTGTTTTTT. Amino acids: CSVAKGSGGELFF.

CDR3 sequence (DNA): TGTGCCAGCTCCCCGGGGGGGAAAACTGAAGCTTTCTTT. Translating gives CASSPGGKTEAFF. The chain employs TRBV18 and TRBJ1-1; tentative D call: TRBD1 (5 bases). Germline V gene lookup returns CDR1 KGHSH and CDR2 LQKENI. V lost 6 bases and J lost 5, with 13 bases in between. The CDR3 sequence is 13 residues long.

Remarks on this clonotype: A read error may produce the germline difference seen at one junction end. V usage is TRBV14 and J usage is TRBJ2-7; 7 nucleotides align to TRBD1. Germline V CDR1 and CDR2: SGHDN, FVKESK. This CDR3 is 15 amino acids long. CDR3: CAGSQRQGISYEQYF. The CDR3 bases are TGTGCCGGCAGCCAAAGACAGGGTATCTCCTACGAGCAGTACTTC.

The genes are TRBV2 and TRBJ1-4, with D possibly being TRBD1 (6 bases). Germline V gene data show CDR1 as SNHLY and CDR2 as FYNNEI. V lost 2 bases and J 7 bases, leaving 14 bases between the germline ends. This CDR3 region has 15 residues. DNA of the CDR3: TGTGCCAGCAGTGAAAATGGGGGCAAGAGTGAAAAACTGTTTTTT. Residues: CASSENGGKSEKLFF.

This clonotype was counted only a few times. The rearrangement links TRBV3-1 to TRBJ1-1, with D uncertain. Per germline, CDR1 LGHDT and CDR2 YNNKEL (reference sequence). The CDR3 length is 15 residues. Between the trimmed V and J ends, which lost 1 base and 1 base, there was a span of 10 bases. CDR3 sequence reads: CASSQGPLQNTEAFF. CDR3 sequence (DNA): TGTGCCAGCAGCCAAGGCCCCCTTCAGAACACTGAAGCTTTCTTT.

This clonotype was counted many times. Written as DNA, the CDR3 is TGTGCCAGCAGCGTAGAAACAGGGACGGACTATGGCTACACCTTC. Protein product: CASSVETGTDYGYTF. The rearrangement joins TRBV9 to TRBJ1-2, with D possibly matching TRBD1 (6 bases). Germline values: CDR1 SGDLS, CDR2 YYNGEE. This CDR3 contains 15 residues. V was clipped by 0 bases and J by 3 bases, with 12 bases between them.

V usage is TRBV19 and J usage is TRBJ1-1; 12 bases map to TRBD1. This CDR3 is built from 17 residues. Germline V gene lookup returns CDR1 LNHDA and CDR2 SQIVND (reference sequence). V was pared by 5 bases and J by 4 bases, with 11 bases of the junction left unmatched. CDR3 in amino acids: CASSPLPGQGARTEAFF. The CDR3 DNA sequence: TGTGCCAGTAGTCCATTGCCGGGACAGGGGGCGCGCACTGAAGCTTTCTTT.

This clonotype has ten or more counts. CDR3 DNA: TGTGCCAGCAGTCGAGGAGGAGAGACCCAGTACTTC. It codes for CASSRGGETQYF. This chain joins TRBV27 and TRBJ2-5, with D possibly matching TRBD2 (5 bases). Per germline, CDR1 MNHEY and CDR2 SMNVEV (reference sequence). The CDR3 contains 12 residues. The V end was cut by 5 bases, the J end by 4 bases, with 8 bases between.

This clonotype was seen repeatedly, ten times or more. Mismatch with germline at one junction end may stem from a read error. V and J are TRBV5-1 and TRBJ2-2, with no clear D. From germline, CDR1 is SGHRS and CDR2 YFSETQ. The CDR3 length is 15 residues. This CDR3 reads CASSLTLPNTGELFF. The CDR3 DNA follows: TGTGCCAGCAGCTTGACCCTTCCCAACACCGGGGAGCTGTTTTTT.

The V gene is TRBV9, the J gene TRBJ1-2; perhaps TRBD1 as D (5 bases). V was trimmed by 4 bases and J by 4 bases, leaving 29 bases between them. Germline V gene sequence: CDR1 SGDLS, CDR2 YYNGEE. This CDR3 has 19 residues. In DNA, the CDR3 is TGTGCCAGCAGCCCCCCGCACGAGCGCTCACGCGGGGGAAGCTATGGCTACACCTTC. Its protein is CASSPPHERSRGGSYGYTF.

V and J are TRBV9 and TRBJ1-4; 7 positions agree with TRBD1. Trimming took 6 bases from V and 5 from J; bases not matched to a gene: 10. Germline V gives CDR1 SGDLS, CDR2 YYNGEE. This CDR3 is 15 amino acids long. In DNA form, the CDR3 reads TGTGCCAGCAACCCTATGGGACAGAGAAATGAAAAACTGTTTTTT. Translated, it gives CASNPMGQRNEKLFF.

This clonotype was picked up one time. J is TRBJ2-1 and V is TRBV6-6; possible D gene TRBD1, 6 bases. V lost 5 bases to trimming and J lost 13 bases, with 27 bases between them. The CDR3 length is 16 residues. CDR1 is MNHNY and CDR2 is SVGAGI in the germline V gene (reference sequence). The CDR3 region has the DNA TGTGCCAGCAGTCCGATGGGACATCCATCGGTGGAGACCCAGTTCTTC. Its translation: CASSPMGHPSVETQFF.

The chain carries TRBV29-1 and TRBJ2-3; 9 bases match TRBD1. J was trimmed by 6 bases and V by 7 bases; bases with no gene match: 8. Germline V gene sequence: CDR1 SQVTM, CDR2 ANQGSEA. This CDR3 has 13 residues. In DNA form, the CDR3 reads TGCAGCGCCTACAGGGGGCAAGGGGATACGCAGTATTTT. It encodes CSAYRGQGDTQYF.

The chain carries TRBV9 and TRBJ2-1; D assignment may be TRBD1 or TRBD2 (5 bases each). V dropped 0 bases and J dropped 7 bases, with 14 bases sitting between them. CDR1 SGDLS and CDR2 YYNGEE come from the germline V gene. The CDR3 sequence is 15 residues long. The CDR3 sequence is CASSVDEGWWNEQFF. CDR3 DNA sequence: TGTGCCAGCAGCGTAGATGAGGGGTGGTGGAATGAGCAGTTCTTC.

The rearrangement uses TRBV20-1 and TRBJ2-1; 8 nucleotides align to TRBD2. From germline, CDR1 is DFQATT and CDR2 SNEGSKA (reference sequence). V trimming: 5 bases; J trimming: 5 bases; junction bases outside the gene matches: 5. The CDR3 is made up of 13 amino acids. CDR3 residues: CSAVSGGNNEQFF. The CDR3, as DNA: TGCAGTGCTGTCAGCGGGGGAAACAATGAGCAGTTCTTC.

This chain uses TRBV19 with TRBJ1-6; D not certain. V lost 3 bases to trimming and J lost 9 bases, with 15 bases between them. The CDR3 has 15 residues. Germline CDR1 is LNHDA and CDR2 is SQIVND (reference sequence). The CDR3 DNA reads TGTGCCAGTAGTATCTACGTGAACCCCACTTCACCCCTCCACTTT. It specifies CASSIYVNPTSPLHF.

V usage is TRBV28 and J usage is TRBJ2-5; D is ambiguous. The CDR3 spans 11 residues. Germline CDR1 is MDHEN and CDR2 is SYDVKM. Trimming stripped 5 bases from V and 6 bases from J, with 7 bases between. CDR3 sequence: CASSDRQTQYF. The CDR3 DNA follows: TGTGCCAGCAGTGATCGACAGACCCAGTACTTC.